This T cell receptor beta chain was recovered during a study of OX40 agonist ivuxolimab in advanced cancers. Study-level background: Patients were infused with ivuxolimab every 2 weeks at 0.01 to 10 mg/kg. Earlier anti-PD-1, anti-PD-L1 or anti-CTLA-4 therapy was permitted; over 35% had received some.

CDR3 length equals 17 residues. Germline V gene sequence: CDR1 SEHNR, CDR2 FQNEAQ (reference sequence). The junction had 8 bases not matched to a gene; V was cut back by 5 bases and J by 5 bases. The protocol was immunoSEQ multiplex PCR, while the TCRdb copy is restricted to in-frame clones and leaves out a portion. The sample records just under 80,000 clones, roughly 81% being singletons. Individuals having autoimmune disease history or systemic immunosuppression were not enrolled. The genes are TRBV7-9 and TRBJ2-1; 14 bases match TRBD2. The sequences come from CD4+ or CD8+ T cells sorted from blood, collected in a trial of the OX40 agonist ivuxolimab. This receptor was taken from an adult with an advanced solid tumor such as melanoma, head and neck, liver or kidney cancer. The CDR3 is CASSPRLAGGHNNEQFF. Written as DNA, the CDR3 is TGTGCCAGCAGCCCTCGACTAGCGGGGGGGCACAACAATGAGCAGTTCTTC. The complete variable domain, with remaining parts taken from reference TRBV7-9 and TRBJ2-1, reads DTGVSQNPRHKITKRGQNVTFRCDPISEHNRLYWYRQTLGQGPEFLTYFQNEAQLEKSRLLSDRFSAERPKGSFSTLEIQRTEQGDSAMYLCASSPRLAGGHNNEQFFGPGTRLTVL.